These T cell receptor beta chains were read from a single sample in a study of blood T cell repertoires in COVID-19. TCRdb's table, derived via immunoSEQ multiplex PCR, lists solely in-frame clones and lacks some. The sample includes about 210,000 clones, around 85% of them seen just once. Sequencing input: peripheral blood. The receptor source for this set is a man aged 35 to 55 with acute or convalescent COVID-19. Each CDR3 is given with its conserved first and last residue. Clone size is given for some rows only: seen once, a few or many times, or a class if the clone is expanded.

size: NA; V: TRBV27; CDR3: CASRTGETLNTEAFF
size: NA; V: TRBV2; CDR3: CASSSGQKNTEAFF
size: NA; V: TRBV9; CDR3: CASSPAAYNEQFF
size: many; V: TRBV28; CDR3: CASSLHSIGTGNTGELFF
size: NA; V: TRBV27; CDR3: CASSSTPAGVIRNEQFF
size: NA; V: TRBV2; CDR3: CASNPGFGNQPQHF
size: NA; V: TRBV4-1; CDR3: CASSERPGTGLKDTQYF
size: NA; V: TRBV21-1; CDR3: CASSKDDRGHSYGYTF
size: NA; V: TRBV4-1; CDR3: CASSQGQLNQPQHF
size: NA; V: TRBV3-1/TRBV3-2; CDR3: CASSQSAGGEQFF
size: NA; V: TRBV2; CDR3: CAMGGESSYEQYF
size: few; V: TRBV30; CDR3: CAWRTGLYTEAFF
size: NA; V: TRBV28; CDR3: CASSLVGRGKMNTEAFF
size: NA; V: TRBV29-1; CDR3: CSVAEGGTGNTIYF
size: NA; V: TRBV5-4; CDR3: CASSLQGMSSPLHF
size: NA; V: TRBV7-7; CDR3: CASSLGQGETQYF
size: NA; V: TRBV7-9; CDR3: CASSPRGVPNTEAFF
size: NA; V: TRBV9; CDR3: CASSVVGRAGTDTQYF
size: NA; V: TRBV24-1; CDR3: CATSDLNSLNTGELFF
size: NA; V: TRBV15; CDR3: CATSRAGGQAVGTDTQYF
size: NA; V: TRBV24-1; CDR3: CATSDGQGARGYTF
size: NA; V: TRBV10-3; CDR3: CAIRSGTGLGGGYTF
size: NA; V: TRBV5-1; CDR3: CASRRRLAGGQETQYF
size: NA; V: TRBV27; CDR3: CASSLSAGGTIEQYF
size: NA; V: TRBV14; CDR3: CASSQDLGQEHTGELFF
size: NA; V: TRBV5-1; CDR3: CASSDVAGAPISQYF
size: NA; V: TRBV5-1; CDR3: CASSLGDRQFTEAFF
size: NA; V: TRBV7-3; CDR3: CASSLSGTGAHEQYF
size: NA; V: TRBV6-5; CDR3: CASSREPSGANVLTF
size: few; V: TRBV27; CDR3: CASSLLHEQFF
size: NA; V: TRBV11-1; CDR3: CASSLSLGVGWETQYF
size: NA; V: TRBV11-3; CDR3: CASSRGTGTGELFF
size: NA; V: TRBV19; CDR3: CASSDAGRGVNTEAFF
size: NA; V: TRBV6-5; CDR3: CASTMDTGTVYGYTF
size: once; V: TRBV27; CDR3: CASSPSPSDRIANQPQHF
size: few; V: TRBV4-2; CDR3: CASSQEEGTGANVLTF
size: NA; V: TRBV6-6; CDR3: CASSYDRRVHF
size: NA; V: TRBV5-4; CDR3: CASSPGTSHEQFF
size: NA; V: TRBV29-1; CDR3: CSAGQGGEKLFF
size: NA; V: TRBV19; CDR3: CASSSSVWNYGYTF
size: NA; V: TRBV27; CDR3: CASSARDSSYNEQFF
size: NA; V: TRBV3-1/TRBV3-2; CDR3: CASSQVGGGRYGYTF
size: NA; V: TRBV5-1; CDR3: CASSQETGIYNEQFF
size: NA; V: TRBV19; CDR3: CASSIGRSGRAKETQYF
size: NA; V: TRBV27; CDR3: CASSPRDRVPNEQFF
size: NA; V: TRBV2; CDR3: CASSEFRLAEETQYF
size: NA; V: TRBV4-1; CDR3: CASSQGTGQLNTEAFF
size: NA; V: TRBV6-5; CDR3: CASIPGWGGDYGYTF
size: NA; V: TRBV28; CDR3: CASCRGGAADTQYF
size: NA; V: TRBV5-1; CDR3: CASSIQRRQGETNTEAFF
size: NA; V: TRBV6-6; CDR3: CASTTGIVEYYGYTF
size: NA; V: TRBV30; CDR3: CAWTPGQGTEAFF
size: NA; V: TRBV28; CDR3: CASGGESGVNYGYTF
size: NA; V: TRBV10-2; CDR3: CASSEPGHRVEAFF